This T cell receptor (beta chain) was retrieved from a study of blood T cell repertoires in COVID-19. Study context: Whether acute or convalescent, the COVID-19 samples came from the United States, Italy and Spain. Sources were T cells, B-cell-depleted T cells, or PBMCs; the material itself was cDNA or gDNA.

Details on this clone: This same CDR3 is encoded by further DNA sequences in the sample.

Germline CDR1 MNHNY, CDR2 SVGAGI (reference sequence). The CDR3 totals 14 residues. Trimming removed 6 bases from V and 7 bases from J; junction bases left unmatched: 7. Original data processing: Counts of nucleated cells, estimated from reference gene primer amplification, were obtained. TCRdb keeps only in-frame clones here, not all; method: immunoSEQ multiplex PCR. From that table come the V and J calls and clone size; the DNA was used to work out D and trimming. The sample yields some 200,000 clones, about 87% seen once. The sequenced sample consisted of peripheral blood. The clonotype comes from a woman in her late teens or twenties who had recovered from COVID-19. The chain combines TRBV6-6 with TRBJ1-5; 9 bases match TRBD1. In DNA form, the CDR3 reads TGTGCCAGCAGCCCGGGACAGGGAGGGCAGCCCCAGCATTTT. This gives the protein CASSPGQGGQPQHF.